This T cell receptor beta chain was obtained from a study of blood T cell repertoires in COVID-19. Background on the study: Material from acute and convalescent COVID-19 was sourced from the United States, Italy and Spain. Nucleic acid was either cDNA or gDNA, and it came from T cells, B-cell-depleted T cells, or PBMCs.

Authors' processing steps: For nucleated cells, counts were estimated from reference gene primer amplification. Measured with immunoSEQ multiplex PCR; TCRdb has only the in-frame clones, and not every one. That table gives V, J and clone size, and the DNA gave D and trimming. The sample carries about 300,000 clones, about 90% recorded once. Seattle patient enrollment occurred during active infection, with longitudinal follow-up thereafter. Germline V gene data show CDR1 as SGHNT and CDR2 as YENEEA. Trimming removed 4 bases from V and 4 bases from J; junction bases left unmatched: 16. The CDR3 length is 18 residues. This clone was picked up a small number of times.

The sample comprised peripheral blood. This receptor was taken from a woman younger than 45 with COVID-19, enrolled during active disease. The rearrangement joins TRBV11-3 to TRBJ2-5; TRBD2 aligns across 9 bases. Here the CDR3 DNA reads TGTGCCAGCAGCTCAAGACTAGCGGACCCCAGAGGCTTAGAGACCCAGTACTTC. Protein sequence: CASSSRLADPRGLETQYF.